The 24 T cell receptor beta chains in this list originate from one sample, sequenced in a study of neurological immune-mediated disorders. Via MiXCR, TCRdb re-called the 5' RACE reads, giving one row per CDR3 protein. Of more than 35,000 distinct CDR3 sequences detected, under 3.5% appear once; the ten largest clones hold roughly 16%. The sequenced sample consisted of PBMCs. These TCRs come from a woman aged 45-65 years with multiple sclerosis.

This clonotype was seen repeatedly, ten times or more. The CDR3 DNA sequence: TGTGCCAGCAGCAGGACAGGGGGCGATGAAAAACTGTTTTTT. It encodes CASSRTGGDEKLFF. The chain joins TRBV5-6 to TRBJ1-4; 11 bases map to TRBD1. In germline, CDR1 is SGHDT, CDR2 YYEEEE. V shed 4 bases, J shed 6 bases, and the junction held 2 bases outside the gene matches. The CDR3 spans 14 residues.

This clonotype was picked up many times. The V gene is TRBV7-3, the J gene TRBJ2-1, with 7 bases lining up with TRBD2. V was clipped by 1 base and J by 5 bases; unmatched bases: 5. Per the germline V gene, CDR1 is SGHTA and CDR2 is FQGTGA. This CDR3 has 15 residues. The DNA for the CDR3 is TGTGCCAGCAGCTTAAACCAGGGACTAAACAATGAGCAGTTCTTC. Protein product: CASSLNQGLNNEQFF.

This clonotype was found many times. The rearrangement uses TRBV24-1 and TRBJ2-1; 8 bases agree with TRBD2. The trim removed 9 bases at V and 5 bases at J, leaving 14 bases unmatched. The CDR3 runs to 16 residues. Germline values: CDR1 KGHDR, CDR2 SFDVKD. As DNA, the CDR3 is TGTGCCACCGGGGGGGGAGCGGGAGAGGGGCACAATGAGCAGTTCTTC. Amino acids: CATGGGAGEGHNEQFF.

The chain links TRBV28 to TRBJ2-3; D ambiguous. CDR3 length: 11 residues. CDR1 is MDHEN and CDR2 is SYDVKM in the germline V gene. The ends were cut back, 10 bases at V and 6 bases at J, with 11 bases in the middle. CDR3 sequence: CATLAVDTQYF. In DNA form, the CDR3 reads TGTGCCACACTCGCGGTGGATACGCAGTATTTT.

This clonotype came up many times. V and J are TRBV27 and TRBJ2-3; weak D call: TRBD1 (6 bases). Germline CDR1 MNHEY, CDR2 SMNVEV (reference sequence). The CDR3 runs to 16 residues. V was trimmed by 6 bases and J by 3 bases, leaving 19 bases between them. The CDR3 coding sequence is TGTGCCAGCAGCTTCTTGGGACAAAGTCTGACAGATACGCAGTATTTT. Its translation is CASSFLGQSLTDTQYF.

Ten or more counts support this clonotype. The chain employs TRBV7-2 and TRBJ1-5, with TRBD1 identical over 9 bases. The length of the CDR3 is 15 residues. The junction had 5 bases not matched to a gene; V was cut back by 5 bases and J by 3 bases. Germline CDR1 and CDR2: SGHTA and FQGNSA. The CDR3 sequence: CASSPGQGYNQPQHF. CDR3 DNA: TGTGCCAGCAGCCCGGGACAGGGCTACAATCAGCCCCAGCATTTT. Drawing the rest from reference TRBV7-2 and TRBJ1-5, the complete variable domain is GAGVSQSPSNKVTEKGKDVELRCDPISGHTALYWYRQSLGQGLEFLIYFQGNSAPDKSGLPSDRFSAERTGGSVSTLTIQRTQQEDSAVYLCASSPGQGYNQPQHFGDGTRLSIL.

This clonotype was counted many times. The chain employs TRBV4-2 and TRBJ2-3, with TRBD1 identical over 7 bases. The CDR3 has 15 residues. Per the germline V gene, CDR1 is LGHNA and CDR2 is YNFKEQ. Losses at the gene ends were 7 bases for V and 1 base for J; bases not matched to a gene: 8. CDR3 sequence reads: CASTGQEFGTDTQYF. CDR3 coding DNA: TGTGCCAGCACAGGACAGGAGTTCGGCACAGATACGCAGTATTTT.

This clonotype was observed many times. The chain couples TRBV20-1 to TRBJ2-5; TRBD2 matches at 14 bases. The germline gives CDR1 DFQATT, CDR2 SNEGSKA (reference sequence). The CDR3 extends over 17 amino acids. The V and J ends lost 0 bases and 5 bases, in that order; junction bases with no gene match: 8. The CDR3 reads CSARDSGLAGAGETQYF. CDR3 sequence (DNA): TGCAGTGCTAGAGATTCGGGACTAGCGGGAGCGGGGGAGACCCAGTACTTC.

This clonotype has a count of ten or more. The DNA of the CDR3 is TGCGCCAGCAGCTTGGACGGATCGGGGTACCGCACCTTC. It codes for CASSLDGSGYRTF. The chain couples TRBV5-1 to TRBJ1-2; D gene uncertain. The V end was cut by 0 bases, the J end by 13 bases, with 16 bases between. The CDR3 has 13 amino acids. Germline assignment: CDR1 SGHRS and CDR2 YFSETQ.

This clonotype appeared many times. The rearrangement uses TRBV6-5 and TRBJ2-7; no definite D call. The CDR3 totals 12 residues. The V and J ends lost 4 bases and 10 bases respectively, with 14 bases between them. CDR1 and CDR2 (germline): MNHEY, SVGAGI. The CDR3 region is CASSSPGRLQYF. CDR3 bases: TGTGCCAGCAGTTCGCCAGGACGCCTACAGTACTTC.

Ten or more counts support this clonotype. The chain uses TRBV20-1 and TRBJ1-6; perhaps TRBD1 as D (6 bases). Germline V gene sequence: CDR1 DFQATT, CDR2 SNEGSKA (reference sequence). The CDR3 totals 14 residues. V lost 3 bases, J lost 7 bases, and 13 bases lay in between. The CDR3 here is CSARTGPVNSPLHF. CDR3 nucleotides: TGCAGTGCTAGGACAGGCCCCGTCAATTCACCCCTCCACTTT.

This clonotype was seen repeatedly, ten times or more. The chain joins TRBV10-3 to TRBJ1-2; 8 bases align to TRBD1. The CDR3 has 14 residues. Germline CDR1 is ENHRY and CDR2 is SYGVKD. The V and J ends lost 6 bases and 7 bases, in that order; junction bases with no gene match: 10. CDR3 protein: CAIRAGGRGGGYTF. The CDR3 DNA is TGTGCCATCAGGGCAGGGGGCAGGGGAGGTGGCTACACCTTC.

The chain joins TRBV3-1 to TRBJ1-5; D may be TRBD1 (5 bases). Trimming removed 4 bases from V and 9 bases from J, with 16 bases in between. Germline assignment: CDR1 LGHDT and CDR2 YNNKEL (reference sequence). The CDR3 is 14 amino acids. CDR3 in amino acids: CASSLRGGPGPQHF. In nucleotides, the CDR3 is TGTGCCAGCAGCCTTCGTGGGGGTCCAGGGCCCCAGCATTTT. Drawing the rest from reference TRBV3-1 and TRBJ1-5, the complete variable domain is DTAVSQTPKYLVTQMGNDKSIKCEQNLGHDTMYWYKQDSKKFLKIMFSYNNKELIINETVPNRFSPKSPDKAHLNLHINSLELGDSAVYFCASSLRGGPGPQHFGDGTRLSIL.

This clonotype was counted only a few times. The rearrangement joins TRBV6-4 to TRBJ1-5; D unclear. The CDR3 spans 13 residues. The V and J ends lost 5 bases and 3 bases respectively, with 8 bases between them. Germline values: CDR1 MRHNA, CDR2 SNTAGT. The CDR3 bases are TGTGCCAGCAGTAACGGTCCCAATCAGCCCCAGCATTTT. Its translation: CASSNGPNQPQHF.

This clonotype was recorded at least ten times. CDR3 sequence: CASSYTSGADIQYF. In nucleotides, the CDR3 is TGCGCCAGCAGCTACACCTCCGGGGCCGACATTCAGTACTTC. The chain carries TRBV5-1 and TRBJ2-4; either TRBD1 or TRBD2 may supply D (5 bases each). Germline V gene lookup returns CDR1 SGHRS and CDR2 YFSETQ. This CDR3 spans 14 amino acids. V was pared by 3 bases and J by 8 bases, with 15 bases between.

This clonotype was recorded many times. This chain joins TRBV29-1 and TRBJ2-5; no reliable D call. Trimming removed 4 bases from V and 4 bases from J, with 16 bases in between. The CDR3 is made up of 14 amino acids. Germline lookup yields CDR1 SQVTM and CDR2 ANQGSEA. The CDR3 here is CSVGSSSKGETQYF. In nucleotides, the CDR3 is TGCAGCGTTGGATCAAGCTCCAAGGGAGAGACCCAGTACTTC.

The rearrangement uses TRBV19 and TRBJ2-7; D gene uncertain. This CDR3 contains 13 residues. CDR1 and CDR2 (germline): LNHDA, SQIVND (reference sequence). Trimming stripped 4 bases from V and 0 bases from J, with 7 bases between. CDR3 bases: TGTGCCAGTAGTAACATTCCCTCCTACGAGCAGTACTTC. Amino acid sequence: CASSNIPSYEQYF. The full variable domain, completed using reference TRBV19 and TRBJ2-7, is DGGITQSPKYLFRKEGQNVTLSCEQNLNHDAMYWYRQDPGQGLRLIYYSQIVNDFQKGDIAEGYSVSREKKESFPLTVTSAQKNPTAFYLCASSNIPSYEQYFGPGTRLTVT.

This chain joins TRBV10-3 and TRBJ2-3; 8 bases align to TRBD1. CDR3 size: 14 residues. V shed 5 bases and J 1 base; nucleotides not matched to a gene: 2. Per the germline V gene, CDR1 is ENHRY and CDR2 is SYGVKD. The CDR3 nucleotides read TGTGCCATCAGTAAGACAGGGGGCACAGATACGCAGTATTTT. Amino acid sequence: CAISKTGGTDTQYF.

This clonotype has at least ten counts. This chain connects TRBV2 to TRBJ2-1; a possible D gene is TRBD2 (6 bases). The CDR3 consists of 12 residues. V lost 8 bases, J lost 9 bases, and 14 bases lay in between. The V gene's germline CDR1 is SNHLY and CDR2 FYNNEI. The CDR3 nucleotides read TGTGCCAGCGAGGGGAGGTTCGGTGAGCAGTTCTTC. Protein: CASEGRFGEQFF.

A note on this clonotype: A much larger clone lies one base from this, so it may be a read error. The chain couples TRBV28 to TRBJ1-2; D is unresolved. Per germline, CDR1 MDHEN and CDR2 SYDVKM. CDR3 length: 12 residues. CDR3 sequence reads: CDSSLGGWGYTF. The CDR3 nucleotides read TGTGACAGCAGTTTAGGAGGGTGGGGCTACACCTTC.

This clonotype was recorded many times. The chain recombines TRBV4-1 with TRBJ1-2; D gene unclear. V gave up 1 base and J gave up 8 bases, with 17 bases separating them. The CDR3 is 15 amino acids. The germline CDR1 and CDR2 sequences are MGHRA and YSYEKL. The CDR3 here is CASSQAQSHLEGYTF. CDR3 DNA sequence: TGCGCCAGCAGCCAAGCTCAGTCTCATCTGGAAGGCTACACCTTC.

This clonotype was detected a few times. This chain links TRBV6-6 with TRBJ1-3; D remains unclear. The CDR3 has 14 amino acids. The germline V gene has CDR1 MNHNY and CDR2 SVGAGI (reference sequence). Trimming took off 8 bases at V and 0 bases at J, with 11 bases between the two ends. The CDR3 DNA follows: TGTGCCAGCGCGGTCGGCCTCTCTGGAAACACCATATATTTT. Its protein is CASAVGLSGNTIYF.

This clonotype was observed many times. The chain combines TRBV20-1 with TRBJ2-7; perhaps TRBD1 as D (6 bases). CDR1 DFQATT and CDR2 SNEGSKA come from the germline V gene (reference sequence). The CDR3 contains 15 residues. Trimming cost V 0 bases and J 1 base, with 13 bases left between them. The CDR3 sequence: CSARDGETGSYEQYF. CDR3 sequence (DNA): TGCAGTGCTAGAGATGGGGAGACAGGTTCCTACGAGCAGTACTTC.

The CDR3, as DNA: TGTGCCAGCAGTGGGATCGCAGCCCACTTT. As protein: CASSGIAAHF. This chain connects TRBV28 to TRBJ1-6; D ambiguous. The CDR3 totals 10 residues. Germline assignment: CDR1 MDHEN and CDR2 SYDVKM. V was shortened by 5 bases and J by 18 bases, with 11 bases between the two germline ends.